A selection of T cell receptor beta chains follows, all from one sample in a study of siplizumab effects on memory and regulatory T cells. Repertoires were generated with immunoSEQ multiplex PCR, while TCRdb's copy carries only in-frame clones and drops some. The sample shows around 110,000 clones, roughly 94% of them seen only once. The sample was non-Treg CD4+ T cells sorted from blood. The receptor set was obtained from a human donor in good health. The CDR3 runs from the conserved cysteine through the conserved F or W. D genes are given only for firm matches. Size is omitted from some rows. Given values are once, few, many or a class for expanded clones.

abundance: NA
d_gene: NA
v_gene: TRBV5-4
j_gene: TRBJ2-1
CDR3aa: CASSRENSYNEQFF
CDR3nt: TGTGCCAGCAGCCGGGAAAACTCCTACAATGAGCAGTTCTTC

abundance: NA
d_gene: NA
v_gene: TRBV5-1
j_gene: TRBJ2-5
CDR3aa: CASSLTGTETQYF
CDR3nt: TGCGCCAGCAGCCTTACAGGGACGGAGACCCAGTACTTC

abundance: NA
d_gene: NA
v_gene: TRBV10-3
j_gene: TRBJ1-6
CDR3aa: CAISERLPRVNSPLHF
CDR3nt: TGTGCCATCAGTGAGCGACTACCGAGAGTTAATTCACCCCTCCACTTT

abundance: NA
d_gene: NA
v_gene: TRBV4-2
j_gene: TRBJ2-1
CDR3aa: CASSQGLRAGRYNEQFF
CDR3nt: TGTGCCAGCAGCCAAGGACTACGGGCCGGGCGCTACAATGAGCAGTTCTTC

abundance: few
d_gene: NA
v_gene: TRBV6-1
j_gene: TRBJ1-5
CDR3aa: CASSFSVNQPQHF
CDR3nt: TGTGCCAGCAGTTTCTCGGTCAATCAGCCCCAGCATTTT

abundance: NA
d_gene: NA
v_gene: TRBV6-1
j_gene: TRBJ2-7
CDR3aa: CASTLPDQAYEQYF
CDR3nt: TGTGCCAGCACCCTTCCGGACCAGGCATACGAGCAGTACTTC

abundance: NA
d_gene: NA
v_gene: TRBV7-6
j_gene: TRBJ2-5
CDR3aa: CASSLVRETQYF
CDR3nt: TGTGCCAGCAGCTTGGTGAGGGAGACCCAGTACTTC

abundance: NA
d_gene: NA
v_gene: TRBV27
j_gene: TRBJ1-2
CDR3aa: CASKGGLGYGYTF
CDR3nt: TGTGCCAGCAAGGGGGGGCTTGGCTATGGCTACACCTTC

abundance: NA
d_gene: NA
v_gene: TRBV19
j_gene: TRBJ2-2
CDR3aa: CASRSGAAQFAGELFF
CDR3nt: TGTGCCAGTAGGTCCGGGGCAGCGCAATTTGCCGGGGAGCTGTTTTTT

abundance: NA
d_gene: NA
v_gene: TRBV11-2
j_gene: TRBJ2-7
CDR3aa: CASSLSSTLTEQYF
CDR3nt: TGTGCCAGCAGCTTATCCTCGACTCTTACAGAGCAGTACTTC

abundance: NA
d_gene: TRBD1
v_gene: TRBV18
j_gene: TRBJ2-7
CDR3aa: CASSEGQGYEQYF
CDR3nt: TGTGCCAGCTCTGAGGGACAGGGCTACGAGCAGTACTTC

abundance: once
d_gene: NA
v_gene: TRBV6-5
j_gene: TRBJ1-3
CDR3aa: CASSSGVDTIYF
CDR3nt: TGTGCCAGCAGCTCGGGGGTGGACACCATATATTTT

abundance: NA
d_gene: TRBD2
v_gene: TRBV5-5
j_gene: TRBJ2-1
CDR3aa: CASSLVGRGSYNEQFF
CDR3nt: TGTGCCAGCAGCTTGGTTGGGAGGGGCTCCTACAATGAGCAGTTCTTC

abundance: NA
d_gene: NA
v_gene: TRBV15
j_gene: TRBJ2-5
CDR3aa: CATSRDGERVETQYF
CDR3nt: TGTGCCACCAGCAGAGATGGGGAGAGGGTAGAGACCCAGTACTTC

abundance: NA
d_gene: NA
v_gene: TRBV11-2
j_gene: TRBJ2-1
CDR3aa: CASRQSGTKYNEQFF
CDR3nt: TGTGCCAGCAGACAATCCGGGACAAAATACAATGAGCAGTTCTTC

abundance: NA
d_gene: NA
v_gene: TRBV18
j_gene: TRBJ1-2
CDR3aa: CASSPETANYGYTF
CDR3nt: TGTGCCAGCTCACCAGAGACAGCTAACTATGGCTACACCTTC

abundance: NA
d_gene: NA
v_gene: TRBV7-6
j_gene: TRBJ1-4
CDR3aa: CASSLLLGAATNEKLFF
CDR3nt: TGTGCCAGCAGCTTATTGCTTGGGGCAGCAACTAATGAAAAACTGTTTTTT

abundance: NA
d_gene: NA
v_gene: TRBV9
j_gene: TRBJ2-2
CDR3aa: CASKVDAGELFF
CDR3nt: TGTGCCAGCAAGGTTGATGCCGGGGAGCTGTTTTTT

abundance: NA
d_gene: NA
v_gene: TRBV5-4
j_gene: TRBJ1-2
CDR3aa: CASSLGQSYGYTF
CDR3nt: TGTGCCAGCAGCTTGGGACAGAGTTATGGCTACACCTTC

abundance: NA
d_gene: NA
v_gene: TRBV7-3
j_gene: TRBJ2-7
CDR3aa: CASSSSGLSHQKSSYEQYF
CDR3nt: TGTGCCAGCAGCTCATCCGGACTATCACACCAAAAAAGCTCCTACGAGCAGTACTTC

abundance: NA
d_gene: NA
v_gene: TRBV18
j_gene: TRBJ2-3
CDR3aa: CASSPVRGFTDTQYF
CDR3nt: TGTGCCAGCTCACCAGTGCGGGGATTCACAGATACGCAGTATTTT

abundance: NA
d_gene: TRBD2
v_gene: TRBV10-3
j_gene: TRBJ2-1
CDR3aa: CAKSKGIAGVNEQFF
CDR3nt: TGTGCCAAAAGTAAGGGGATAGCGGGGGTAAATGAGCAGTTCTTC

abundance: once
d_gene: TRBD2
v_gene: TRBV6-1
j_gene: TRBJ2-1
CDR3aa: CASSGGGGEQFF
CDR3nt: TGTGCCAGCAGCGGCGGCGGGGGTGAGCAGTTCTTC

abundance: NA
d_gene: TRBD1
v_gene: TRBV7-9
j_gene: TRBJ1-1
CDR3aa: CASSLETGKREAFF
CDR3nt: TGTGCCAGCAGCTTGGAGACAGGGAAGCGTGAAGCTTTCTTT

abundance: NA
d_gene: TRBD2
v_gene: TRBV2
j_gene: TRBJ2-5
CDR3aa: CASTGGNQETQYF
CDR3nt: TGTGCCAGCACCGGGGGGAACCAAGAGACCCAGTACTTC

abundance: NA
d_gene: TRBD2
v_gene: TRBV9
j_gene: TRBJ2-5
CDR3aa: CASSVGPGAGVETQYF
CDR3nt: TGTGCCAGCAGCGTAGGGCCGGGAGCGGGAGTGGAGACCCAGTACTTC

abundance: NA
d_gene: TRBD2
v_gene: TRBV11-3
j_gene: TRBJ2-1
CDR3aa: CASSLAGSGGAGEQFF
CDR3nt: TGTGCCAGCAGCTTAGCCGGTAGCGGGGGGGCAGGGGAGCAGTTCTTC

abundance: NA
d_gene: NA
v_gene: TRBV5-6
j_gene: TRBJ2-7
CDR3aa: CASSLGNYEQYF
CDR3nt: TGTGCCAGCAGCCTTGGAAACTACGAGCAGTACTTC

abundance: NA
d_gene: TRBD1
v_gene: TRBV29-1
j_gene: TRBJ1-2
CDR3aa: CSDHRGAGYGYTF
CDR3nt: TGCAGCGACCACAGGGGGGCAGGGTATGGCTACACCTTC

abundance: NA
d_gene: TRBD2
v_gene: TRBV30
j_gene: TRBJ2-3
CDR3aa: CARRTLGVGGRDTQYF
CDR3nt: TGTGCCCGGAGGACCCTAGGGGTAGGCGGGAGAGATACGCAGTATTTT

abundance: NA
d_gene: TRBD1
v_gene: TRBV10-3
j_gene: TRBJ1-4
CDR3aa: CAISESQGGSNEKLFF
CDR3nt: TGTGCCATCAGTGAGTCGCAGGGGGGTTCTAATGAAAAACTGTTTTTT

abundance: NA
d_gene: NA
v_gene: TRBV29-1
j_gene: TRBJ2-1
CDR3aa: CSVEIQGRGEQFF
CDR3nt: TGCAGCGTTGAAATCCAGGGAAGGGGTGAGCAGTTCTTC

abundance: once
d_gene: NA
v_gene: TRBV27
j_gene: TRBJ1-2
CDR3aa: CASRTDTGRGYGYTF
CDR3nt: TGTGCCAGCAGAACGGACACCGGGCGGGGCTATGGCTACACCTTC

abundance: NA
d_gene: NA
v_gene: TRBV18
j_gene: TRBJ2-7
CDR3aa: CASSPFDGSSYEQYF
CDR3nt: TGTGCCAGCTCACCATTCGACGGCAGCTCCTACGAGCAGTACTTC

abundance: NA
d_gene: NA
v_gene: TRBV10-3
j_gene: TRBJ2-7
CDR3aa: CAISESKGQLYEQYF
CDR3nt: TGTGCCATCAGTGAGTCGAAGGGACAACTCTACGAGCAGTACTTC

abundance: NA
d_gene: NA
v_gene: TRBV4-2
j_gene: TRBJ2-1
CDR3aa: CASSQDPLRSSYNEQFF
CDR3nt: TGTGCCAGCAGCCAAGATCCGTTACGGAGCTCCTACAATGAGCAGTTCTTC

abundance: NA
d_gene: TRBD1
v_gene: TRBV4-2
j_gene: TRBJ1-1
CDR3aa: CASSQPTGEETEAFF
CDR3nt: TGTGCCAGCAGCCAACCGACAGGGGAGGAAACTGAAGCTTTCTTT

abundance: NA
d_gene: TRBD1
v_gene: TRBV2
j_gene: TRBJ2-7
CDR3aa: CASRGDRGQIEQYF
CDR3nt: TGTGCCAGCAGGGGGGACAGGGGGCAAATCGAGCAGTACTTC

abundance: NA
d_gene: NA
v_gene: TRBV9
j_gene: TRBJ1-2
CDR3aa: CASSVGPLPGRGVDYTF
CDR3nt: TGTGCCAGCAGCGTAGGACCCCTTCCGGGACGAGGAGTTGACTACACCTTC

abundance: NA
d_gene: TRBD1
v_gene: TRBV10-3
j_gene: TRBJ2-2
CDR3aa: CAIKGDRAYTGELFF
CDR3nt: TGTGCCATCAAGGGCGACAGGGCGTACACCGGGGAGCTGTTTTTT

abundance: once
d_gene: TRBD2
v_gene: TRBV15
j_gene: TRBJ2-5
CDR3aa: CATSALAGAYQETQYF
CDR3nt: TGTGCCACCAGCGCCCTAGCGGGGGCGTACCAAGAGACCCAGTACTTC

abundance: NA
d_gene: NA
v_gene: TRBV4-2
j_gene: TRBJ2-6
CDR3aa: CASSQGGQQGANVLTF
CDR3nt: TGTGCCAGCAGCCAGGGCGGACAACAGGGGGCCAACGTCCTGACTTTC

abundance: once
d_gene: TRBD1
v_gene: TRBV5-1
j_gene: TRBJ2-7
CDR3aa: CASSSGGTGAYEQYF
CDR3nt: TGCGCCAGCAGCTCCGGCGGGACAGGGGCCTACGAGCAGTACTTC

abundance: NA
d_gene: NA
v_gene: TRBV5-5
j_gene: TRBJ2-5
CDR3aa: CASSHTYSETQYF
CDR3nt: TGTGCCAGCAGCCACACATACTCGGAGACCCAGTACTTC

abundance: NA
d_gene: NA
v_gene: TRBV19
j_gene: TRBJ2-5
CDR3aa: CASSQSGQETQYF
CDR3nt: TGTGCCAGTAGTCAATCGGGCCAAGAGACCCAGTACTTC

abundance: NA
d_gene: NA
v_gene: TRBV10-2
j_gene: TRBJ1-5
CDR3aa: CASSDSNQPQHF
CDR3nt: TGCGCCAGCAGTGATTCCAATCAGCCCCAGCATTTT

abundance: NA
d_gene: NA
v_gene: TRBV9
j_gene: TRBJ2-2
CDR3aa: CASKASSTGELFF
CDR3nt: TGTGCCAGCAAGGCTAGTAGCACCGGGGAGCTGTTTTTT

abundance: NA
d_gene: NA
v_gene: TRBV27
j_gene: TRBJ1-3
CDR3aa: CASSSGAGNTIYF
CDR3nt: TGTGCCAGCAGTTCAGGGGCTGGAAACACCATATATTTT

abundance: NA
d_gene: NA
v_gene: TRBV18
j_gene: TRBJ1-6
CDR3aa: CASSTGTGYNSPLHF
CDR3nt: TGTGCCAGCTCGACCGGGACGGGGTATAATTCACCCCTCCACTTT

abundance: NA
d_gene: TRBD1
v_gene: TRBV6-1
j_gene: TRBJ1-5
CDR3aa: CASSSRTGLNQPQHF
CDR3nt: TGTGCCAGCAGTTCCCGGACAGGCCTCAATCAGCCCCAGCATTTT

abundance: NA
d_gene: TRBD1
v_gene: TRBV6-1
j_gene: TRBJ1-2
CDR3aa: CASTDRAFSYGYTF
CDR3nt: TGTGCCAGCACTGACAGGGCCTTCAGCTATGGCTACACCTTC

abundance: NA
d_gene: NA
v_gene: TRBV19
j_gene: TRBJ2-3
CDR3aa: CASRVGAGDTQYF
CDR3nt: TGTGCCAGTAGGGTGGGGGCCGGGGATACGCAGTATTTT

abundance: NA
d_gene: TRBD2
v_gene: TRBV29-1
j_gene: TRBJ2-3
CDR3aa: CSGRLAGFTDTQYF
CDR3nt: TGCAGCGGCCGACTAGCGGGCTTCACAGATACGCAGTATTTT